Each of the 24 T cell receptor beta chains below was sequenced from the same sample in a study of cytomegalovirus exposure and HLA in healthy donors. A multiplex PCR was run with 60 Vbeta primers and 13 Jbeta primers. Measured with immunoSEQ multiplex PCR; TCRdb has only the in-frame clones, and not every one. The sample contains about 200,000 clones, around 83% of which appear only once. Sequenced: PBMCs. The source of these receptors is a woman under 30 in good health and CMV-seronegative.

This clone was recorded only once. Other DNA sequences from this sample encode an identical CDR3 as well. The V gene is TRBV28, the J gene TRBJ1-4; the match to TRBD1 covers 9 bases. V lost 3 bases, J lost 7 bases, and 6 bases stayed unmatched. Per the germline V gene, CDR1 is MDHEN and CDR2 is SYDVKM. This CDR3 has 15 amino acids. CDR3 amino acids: CASSFGGQGIEKLFF. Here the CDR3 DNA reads TGTGCCAGCAGTTTTGGGGGACAGGGAATTGAAAAACTGTTTTTT.

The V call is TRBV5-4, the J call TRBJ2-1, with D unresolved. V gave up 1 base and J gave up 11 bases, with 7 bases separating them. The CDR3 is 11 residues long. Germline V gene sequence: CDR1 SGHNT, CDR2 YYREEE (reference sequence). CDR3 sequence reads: CASSLLQKQFF. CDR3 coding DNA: TGTGCCAGCAGCTTGTTACAGAAGCAGTTCTTC.

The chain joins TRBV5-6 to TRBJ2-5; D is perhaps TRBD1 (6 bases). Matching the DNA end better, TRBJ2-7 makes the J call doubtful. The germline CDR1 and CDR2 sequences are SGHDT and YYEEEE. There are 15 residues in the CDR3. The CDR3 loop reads CASSRTGTPYYEQYF. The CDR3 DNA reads TGTGCCAGCAGCCGTACCGGGACACCTTACTACGAGCAGTACTTC.

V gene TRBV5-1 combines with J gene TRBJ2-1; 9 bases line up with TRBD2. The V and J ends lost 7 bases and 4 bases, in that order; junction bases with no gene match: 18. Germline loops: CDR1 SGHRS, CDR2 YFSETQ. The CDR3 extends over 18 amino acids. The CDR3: CASRPGISGSPAYNEQFF. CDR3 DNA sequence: TGCGCCAGCCGCCCTGGAATTAGCGGGAGTCCCGCGTACAATGAGCAGTTCTTC.

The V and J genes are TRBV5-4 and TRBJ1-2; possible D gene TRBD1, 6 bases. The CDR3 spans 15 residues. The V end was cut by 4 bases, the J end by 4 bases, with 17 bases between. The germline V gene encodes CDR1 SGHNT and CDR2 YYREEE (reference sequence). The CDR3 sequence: CASSTAQGPIYGYTF. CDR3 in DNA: TGTGCCAGCAGCACAGCACAGGGCCCTATCTATGGCTACACCTTC.

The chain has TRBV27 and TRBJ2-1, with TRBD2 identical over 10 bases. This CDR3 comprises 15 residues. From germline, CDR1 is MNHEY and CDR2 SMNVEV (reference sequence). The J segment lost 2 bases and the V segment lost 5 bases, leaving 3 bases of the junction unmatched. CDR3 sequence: CASSLAGAAYNEQFF. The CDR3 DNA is TGTGCCAGCAGTCTAGCGGGGGCGGCCTACAATGAGCAGTTCTTC.

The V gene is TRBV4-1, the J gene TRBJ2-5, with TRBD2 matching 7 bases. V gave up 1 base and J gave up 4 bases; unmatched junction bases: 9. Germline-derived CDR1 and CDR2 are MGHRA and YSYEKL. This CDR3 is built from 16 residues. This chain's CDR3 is CASSQGGRAIPETQYF. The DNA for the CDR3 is TGCGCCAGCAGCCAAGGAGGGAGGGCCATCCCAGAGACCCAGTACTTC.

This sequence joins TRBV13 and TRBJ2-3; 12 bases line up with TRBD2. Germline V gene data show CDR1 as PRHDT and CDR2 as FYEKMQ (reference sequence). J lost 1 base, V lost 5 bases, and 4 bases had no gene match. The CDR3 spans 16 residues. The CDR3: CASSRLAGAGTDTQYF. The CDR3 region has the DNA TGTGCCAGCAGCCGACTAGCGGGAGCGGGCACAGATACGCAGTATTTT. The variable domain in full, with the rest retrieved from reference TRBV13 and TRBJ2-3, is AAGVIQSPRHLIKEKRETATLKCYPIPRHDTVYWYQQGPGQDPQFLISFYEKMQSDKGSIPDRFSAQQFSDYHSELNMSSLELGDSALYFCASSRLAGAGTDTQYFGPGTRLTVL.

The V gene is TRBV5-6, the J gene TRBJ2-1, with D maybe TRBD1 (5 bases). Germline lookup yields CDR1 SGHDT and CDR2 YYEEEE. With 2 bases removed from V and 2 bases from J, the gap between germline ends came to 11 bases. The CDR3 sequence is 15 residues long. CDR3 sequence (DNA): TGTGCCAGCAGCTTAAAAAGGGGCGCCTACAATGAGCAGTTCTTC. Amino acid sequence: CASSLKRGAYNEQFF. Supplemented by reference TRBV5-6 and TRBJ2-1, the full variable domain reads DAGVTQSPTHLIKTRGQQVTLRCSPKSGHDTVSWYQQALGQGPQFIFQYYEEEERQRGNFPDRFSGHQFPNYSSELNVNALLLGDSALYLCASSLKRGAYNEQFFGPGTRLTVL.

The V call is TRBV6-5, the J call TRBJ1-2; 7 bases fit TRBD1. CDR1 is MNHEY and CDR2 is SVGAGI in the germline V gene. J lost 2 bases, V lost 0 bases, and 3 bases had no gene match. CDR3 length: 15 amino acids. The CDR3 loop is CASSYSTGVNYGYTF. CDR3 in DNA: TGTGCCAGCAGTTACTCTACAGGGGTAAACTATGGCTACACCTTC.

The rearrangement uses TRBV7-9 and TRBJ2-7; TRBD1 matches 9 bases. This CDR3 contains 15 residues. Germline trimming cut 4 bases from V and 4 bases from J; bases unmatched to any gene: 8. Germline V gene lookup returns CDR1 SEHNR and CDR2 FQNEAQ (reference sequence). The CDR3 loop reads CASSSPGTGSYEQYV. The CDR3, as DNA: TGTGCCAGCAGCTCCCCCGGGACAGGGTCTTACGAGCAGTACGTC.

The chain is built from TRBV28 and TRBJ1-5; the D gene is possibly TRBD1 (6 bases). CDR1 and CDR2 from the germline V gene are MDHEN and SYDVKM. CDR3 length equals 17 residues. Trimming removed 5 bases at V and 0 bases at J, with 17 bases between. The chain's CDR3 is CASSRSDRLDSNQPQHF. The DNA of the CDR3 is TGTGCCAGCAGTCGATCAGACAGGCTTGATAGCAATCAGCCCCAGCATTTT.

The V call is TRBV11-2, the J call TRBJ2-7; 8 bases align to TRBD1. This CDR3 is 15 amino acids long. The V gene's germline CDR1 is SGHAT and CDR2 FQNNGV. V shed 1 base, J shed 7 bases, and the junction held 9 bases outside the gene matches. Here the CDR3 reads CASSLAAGGVGEQYV. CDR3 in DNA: TGTGCCAGCAGCTTAGCTGCAGGGGGCGTCGGGGAGCAGTACGTC.

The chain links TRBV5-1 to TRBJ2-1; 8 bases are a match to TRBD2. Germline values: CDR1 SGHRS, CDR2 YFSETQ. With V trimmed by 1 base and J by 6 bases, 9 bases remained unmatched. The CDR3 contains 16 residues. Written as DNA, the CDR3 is TGCGCCAGCAGCTTGCGGACTAGCAGACTATCCAATGAGCAGTTCTTC. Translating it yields CASSLRTSRLSNEQFF.

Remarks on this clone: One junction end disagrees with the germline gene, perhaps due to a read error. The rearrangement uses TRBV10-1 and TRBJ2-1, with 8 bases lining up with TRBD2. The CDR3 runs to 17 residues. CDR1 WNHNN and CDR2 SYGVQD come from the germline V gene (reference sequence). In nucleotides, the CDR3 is TGCGCCAGCAGAGAGTATAGCGGGACCGGTAACTACAATGAGCAGTTCTTC. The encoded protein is CASREYSGTGNYNEQFF.

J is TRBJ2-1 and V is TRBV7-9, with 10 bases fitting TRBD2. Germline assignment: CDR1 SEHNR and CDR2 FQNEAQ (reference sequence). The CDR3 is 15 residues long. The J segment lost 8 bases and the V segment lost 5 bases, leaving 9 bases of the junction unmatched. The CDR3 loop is CASSLGASGSDEQFF. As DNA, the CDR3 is TGTGCCAGCAGCCTCGGGGCTAGCGGGAGCGATGAGCAGTTCTTC.

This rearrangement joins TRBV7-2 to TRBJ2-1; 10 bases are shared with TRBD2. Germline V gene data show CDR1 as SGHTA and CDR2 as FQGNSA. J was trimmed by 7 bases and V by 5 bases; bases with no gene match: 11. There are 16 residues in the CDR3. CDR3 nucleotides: TGTGCCAGCAGCCCATCAGCGGGAGGGCCCCTAAATGAGCAGTTCTTC. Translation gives CASSPSAGGPLNEQFF.

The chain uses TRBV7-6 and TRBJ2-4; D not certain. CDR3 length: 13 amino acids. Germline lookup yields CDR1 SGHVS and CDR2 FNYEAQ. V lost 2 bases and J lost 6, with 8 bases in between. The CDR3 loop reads CASSLTTGNIQYF. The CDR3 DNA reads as TGTGCCAGCAGCTTAACGACGGGAAACATTCAGTACTTC.

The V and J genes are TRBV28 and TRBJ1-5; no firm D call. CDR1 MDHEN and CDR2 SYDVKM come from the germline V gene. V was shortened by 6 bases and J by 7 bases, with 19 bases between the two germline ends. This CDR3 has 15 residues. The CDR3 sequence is CASRPPERGWQPQHF. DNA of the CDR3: TGTGCCAGCAGGCCCCCCGAACGGGGATGGCAGCCCCAGCATTTT. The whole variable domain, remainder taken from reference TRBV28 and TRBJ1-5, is DVKVTQSSRYLVKRTGEKVFLECVQDMDHENMFWYRQDPGLGLRLIYFSYDVKMKEKGDIPEGYSVSREKKERFSLILESASTNQTSMYLCASRPPERGWQPQHFGDGTRLSIL.

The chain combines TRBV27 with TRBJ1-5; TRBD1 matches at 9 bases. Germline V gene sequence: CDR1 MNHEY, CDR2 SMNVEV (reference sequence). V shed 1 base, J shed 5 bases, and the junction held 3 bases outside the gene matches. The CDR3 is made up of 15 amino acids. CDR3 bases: TGTGCCAGCAGTTTATGGACAGGGGTGGATCAGCCCCAGCATTTT. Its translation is CASSLWTGVDQPQHF.

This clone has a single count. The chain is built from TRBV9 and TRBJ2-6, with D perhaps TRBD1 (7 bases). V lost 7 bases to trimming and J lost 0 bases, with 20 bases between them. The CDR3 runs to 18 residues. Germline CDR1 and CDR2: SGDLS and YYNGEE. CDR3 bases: TGTGCCAGCGGGGGGACAGCAGCACCAACCTCTGGGGCCAACGTCCTGACTTTC. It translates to CASGGTAAPTSGANVLTF.

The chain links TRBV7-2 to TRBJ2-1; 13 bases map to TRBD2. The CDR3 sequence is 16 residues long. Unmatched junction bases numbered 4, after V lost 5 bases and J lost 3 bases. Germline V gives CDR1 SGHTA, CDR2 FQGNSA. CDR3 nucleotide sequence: TGTGCCAGCAGCCCGCGACTAGCGGGAGGCTACAATGAGCAGTTCTTC. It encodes CASSPRLAGGYNEQFF. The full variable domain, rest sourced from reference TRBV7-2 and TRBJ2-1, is GAGVSQSPSNKVTEKGKDVELRCDPISGHTALYWYRQSLGQGLEFLIYFQGNSAPDKSGLPSDRFSAERTGGSVSTLTIQRTQQEDSAVYLCASSPRLAGGYNEQFFGPGTRLTVL.

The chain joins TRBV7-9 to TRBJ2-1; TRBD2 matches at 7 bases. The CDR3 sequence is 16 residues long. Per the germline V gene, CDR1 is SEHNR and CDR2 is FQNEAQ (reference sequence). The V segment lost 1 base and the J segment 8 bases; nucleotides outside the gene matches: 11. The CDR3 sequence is CASSLGAGARLDEQFF. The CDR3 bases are TGTGCCAGCAGCTTAGGGGCGGGAGCCCGGTTGGATGAGCAGTTCTTC.

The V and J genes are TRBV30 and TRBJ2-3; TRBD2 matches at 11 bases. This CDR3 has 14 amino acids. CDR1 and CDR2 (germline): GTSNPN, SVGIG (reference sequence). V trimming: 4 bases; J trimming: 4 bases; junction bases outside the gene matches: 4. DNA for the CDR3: TGTGCCTGGATCCCTAGCGGGAGGCCAGATACGCAGTATTTT. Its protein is CAWIPSGRPDTQYF.